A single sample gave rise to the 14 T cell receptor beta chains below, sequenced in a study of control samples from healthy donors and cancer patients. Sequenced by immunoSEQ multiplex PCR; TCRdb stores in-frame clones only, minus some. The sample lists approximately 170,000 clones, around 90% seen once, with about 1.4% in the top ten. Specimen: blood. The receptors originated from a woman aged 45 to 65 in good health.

CDR3 bases: TGTGCCAGCAGCCCAGGGGAGGGTCGTCGGATCGATGAGCAGTTCTTC. It specifies CASSPGEGRRIDEQFF. V and J are TRBV7-9 and TRBJ2-1; a weak D match, TRBD2 (7 bases). Germline CDR1 is SEHNR and CDR2 is FQNEAQ (reference sequence). The CDR3 covers 16 residues. The V and J ends lost 5 bases and 8 bases respectively, with 22 bases between them.

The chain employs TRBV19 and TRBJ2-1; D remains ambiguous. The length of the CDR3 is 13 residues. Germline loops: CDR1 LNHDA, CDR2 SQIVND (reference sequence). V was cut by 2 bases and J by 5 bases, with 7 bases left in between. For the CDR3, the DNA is TGTGCCAGTAGTATATACAGCGACAATGAGCAGTTCTTC. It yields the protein CASSIYSDNEQFF.

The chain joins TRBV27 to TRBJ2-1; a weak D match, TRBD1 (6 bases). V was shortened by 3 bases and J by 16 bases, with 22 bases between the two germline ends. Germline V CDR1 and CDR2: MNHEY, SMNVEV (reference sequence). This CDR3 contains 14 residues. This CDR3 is CASSFGQLQGGSFF. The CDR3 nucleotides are TGTGCCAGCAGTTTCGGCCAGCTCCAAGGGGGTTCATTCTTC.

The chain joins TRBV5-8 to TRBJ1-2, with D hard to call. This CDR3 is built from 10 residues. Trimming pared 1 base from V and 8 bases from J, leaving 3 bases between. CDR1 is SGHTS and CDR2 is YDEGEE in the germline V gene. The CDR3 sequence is CASSLRGYTF. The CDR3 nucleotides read TGTGCCAGCAGCTTGCGCGGCTACACCTTC.

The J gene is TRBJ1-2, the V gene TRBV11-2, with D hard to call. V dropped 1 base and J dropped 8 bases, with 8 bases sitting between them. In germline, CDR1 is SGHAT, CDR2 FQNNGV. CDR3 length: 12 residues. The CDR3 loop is CASSLGPGGYTF. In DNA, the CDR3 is TGTGCCAGCAGCTTAGGTCCCGGGGGCTACACCTTC.

The CDR3 is CASSPGTGAVPYGYTF. DNA for the CDR3: TGTGCCAGCAGTCCCGGGACAGGGGCCGTACCCTATGGCTACACCTTC. The rearrangement uses TRBV7-9 and TRBJ1-2; 10 bases line up with TRBD1. The CDR3 loop spans 16 amino acids. Trimming took 6 bases from V and 4 from J; bases not matched to a gene: 11. Germline CDR1 is SEHNR and CDR2 is FQNEAQ (reference sequence).

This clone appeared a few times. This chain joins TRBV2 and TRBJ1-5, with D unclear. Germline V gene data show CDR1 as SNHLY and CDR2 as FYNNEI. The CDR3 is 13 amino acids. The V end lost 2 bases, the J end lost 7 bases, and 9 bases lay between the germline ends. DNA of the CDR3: TGTGCCAGCAGTGAACCTTATTGGCAGCCCCAGCATTTT. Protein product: CASSEPYWQPQHF.

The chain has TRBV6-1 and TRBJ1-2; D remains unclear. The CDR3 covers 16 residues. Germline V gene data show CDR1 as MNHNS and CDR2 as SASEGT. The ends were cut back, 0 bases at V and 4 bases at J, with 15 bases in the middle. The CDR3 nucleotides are TGTGCCAGCAGTGAAGCGCTTCGGGGTCTCCCCTATGGCTACACCTTC. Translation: CASSEALRGLPYGYTF.

The CDR3 coding sequence is TGCAGCGTTGAACCAGGGACAGGGGGAATTAGAGGTGAGCAGTTCTTC. Translation: CSVEPGTGGIRGEQFF. This sequence joins TRBV29-1 and TRBJ2-1, with TRBD1 matching over 11 bases. V shed 2 bases, J shed 9 bases, and the junction held 12 bases outside the gene matches. Germline V gives CDR1 SQVTM, CDR2 ANQGSEA. The CDR3 sequence is 16 residues long.

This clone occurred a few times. Written as DNA, the CDR3 is TGTGCCAGCAGACAGGGCGGACTTAGCAATCAGCCCCAGCATTTT. This gives the protein CASRQGGLSNQPQHF. V gene TRBV28 combines with J gene TRBJ1-5, with a possible D match to TRBD1 (6 bases). The CDR3 is 15 residues long. Germline V gene data show CDR1 as MDHEN and CDR2 as SYDVKM. With 6 bases removed from V and 0 bases from J, the gap between germline ends came to 12 bases.

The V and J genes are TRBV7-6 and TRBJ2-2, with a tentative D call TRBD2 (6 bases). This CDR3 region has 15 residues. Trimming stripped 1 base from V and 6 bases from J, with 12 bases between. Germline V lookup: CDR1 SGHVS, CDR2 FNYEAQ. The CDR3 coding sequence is TGTGCCAGCAGCTTAGTGGGGACTCCAGCCGGGGAGCTGTTTTTT. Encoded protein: CASSLVGTPAGELFF.

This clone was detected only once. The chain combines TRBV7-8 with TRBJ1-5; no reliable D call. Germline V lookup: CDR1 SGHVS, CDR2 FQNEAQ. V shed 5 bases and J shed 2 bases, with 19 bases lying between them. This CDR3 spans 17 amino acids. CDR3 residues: CASSRSRIRRGNQPQHF. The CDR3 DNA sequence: TGTGCCAGCAGCCGCTCGCGAATTCGGAGGGGCAATCAGCCCCAGCATTTT.

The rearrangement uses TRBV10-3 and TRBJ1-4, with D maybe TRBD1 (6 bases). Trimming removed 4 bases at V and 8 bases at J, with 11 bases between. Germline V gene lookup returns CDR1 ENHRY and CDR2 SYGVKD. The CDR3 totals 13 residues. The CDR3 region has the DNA TGTGCCATCAGTGCGGGGACACGGGAAAAACTGTTTTTT. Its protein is CAISAGTREKLFF.

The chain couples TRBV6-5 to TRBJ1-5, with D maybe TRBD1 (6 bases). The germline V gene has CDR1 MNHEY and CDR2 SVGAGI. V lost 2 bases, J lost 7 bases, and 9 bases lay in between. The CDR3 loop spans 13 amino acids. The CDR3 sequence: CASSYTDRQPQHF. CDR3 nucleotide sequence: TGTGCCAGCAGTTACACCGACAGGCAGCCCCAGCATTTT.